The source of this TCR beta chain is a study of CD8 T cells in ankylosing spondylitis. Comment on this clonotype: Mismatch with germline at one junction end may stem from a read error.

TCRdb passed the 5' RACE reads through MiXCR, listing each CDR3 protein once. The sample includes roughly 100,000 distinct CDR3 sequences, roughly 8.3% of them seen just once. The receptor was derived from a male donor with ankylosing spondylitis or in good health (not recorded which). The sequencing input was blood, either unsorted or a sorted T cell fraction (not recorded which).

The CDR3 reads CACSLVRSSGTHNEQFF. CDR3 nucleotide sequence: TGTGCCTGCAGCTTAGTTCGAAGTAGCGGGACCCACAATGAGCAGTTCTTC. V and J are TRBV7-3 and TRBJ2-1; 8 nucleotides align to TRBD2. The V gene's germline CDR1 is SGHTA and CDR2 FQGTGA. CDR3 length equals 17 residues.